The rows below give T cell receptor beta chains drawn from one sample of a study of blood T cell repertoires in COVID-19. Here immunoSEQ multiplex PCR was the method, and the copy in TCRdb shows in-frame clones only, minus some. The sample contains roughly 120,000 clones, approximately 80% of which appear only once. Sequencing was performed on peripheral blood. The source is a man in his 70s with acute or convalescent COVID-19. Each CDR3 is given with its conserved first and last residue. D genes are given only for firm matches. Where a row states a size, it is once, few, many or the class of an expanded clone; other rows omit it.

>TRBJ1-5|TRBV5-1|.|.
CASSLTGISNQPQHF
TGCGCCAGCAGCTTGACAGGGATTAGCAATCAGCCCCAGCATTTT
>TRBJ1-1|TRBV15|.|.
CATSRDLPHMNTEAFF
TGTGCCACCAGCAGAGATCTCCCCCACATGAACACTGAAGCTTTCTTT
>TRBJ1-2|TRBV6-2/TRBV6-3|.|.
CASSYAAAYGYTF
TGTGCCAGCAGTTACGCGGCAGCCTATGGCTACACCTTC
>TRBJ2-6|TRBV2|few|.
CASSETGSSGANVLTF
TGTGCCAGCAGTGAAACCGGGTCCTCTGGGGCCAACGTCCTGACTTTC
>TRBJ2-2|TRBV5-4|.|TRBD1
CASSLDRGSFNTGELFF
TGTGCCAGCAGCTTGGACAGGGGTTCTTTTAACACCGGGGAGCTGTTTTTT
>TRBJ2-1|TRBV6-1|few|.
CASSEGTPTYNEQFF
TGTGCCAGCAGTGAAGGGACTCCTACCTACAATGAGCAGTTCTTC
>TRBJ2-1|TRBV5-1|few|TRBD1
CASSPGQGLGNEQFF
TGCGCCAGCAGCCCGGGACAGGGATTAGGGAATGAGCAGTTCTTC
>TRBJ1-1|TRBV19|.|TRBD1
CASGTGGNPIEAFF
TGTGCCAGCGGGACAGGGGGAAACCCGATCGAAGCTTTCTTT
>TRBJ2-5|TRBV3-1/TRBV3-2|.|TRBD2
CASRILAGGEETQYF
TGTGCCAGCAGGATCCTAGCGGGGGGAGAAGAGACCCAGTACTTC
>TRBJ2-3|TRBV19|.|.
CASSIRGGRTDTQYF
TGTGCCAGTAGTATAAGGGGGGGTCGCACAGATACGCAGTATTTT
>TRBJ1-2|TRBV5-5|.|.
CASSLDAREASGGYTF
TGTGCCAGCAGCTTGGATGCCAGGGAGGCGTCTGGTGGCTACACCTTC
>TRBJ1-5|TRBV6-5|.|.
CASSGGRGQPQHF
TGTGCCAGCTCCGGGGGACGCGGTCAGCCCCAGCATTTT
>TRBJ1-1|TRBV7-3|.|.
CASSPQALNTEAFF
TGTGCCAGCAGCCCGCAGGCCTTGAACACTGAAGCTTTCTTT
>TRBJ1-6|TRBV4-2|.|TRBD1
CASSQDSRQGSYNSPLHF
TGTGCCAGCAGCCAAGATTCGAGACAGGGCTCATATAATTCACCCCTCCACTTT
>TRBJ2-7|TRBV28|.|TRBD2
CASTPAASGIYEQYF
TGTGCCAGCACCCCGGCGGCTAGCGGGATTTACGAGCAGTACTTC
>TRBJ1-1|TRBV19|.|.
CASSPWDTLNTEAFF
TGTGCCAGTAGTCCGTGGGACACCCTAAATACTGAAGCTTTCTTT
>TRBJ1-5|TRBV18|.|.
CASSPGQAGQPQHF
TGTGCCAGCTCCCCCGGACAAGCGGGTCAGCCCCAGCATTTT
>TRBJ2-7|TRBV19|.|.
CASSIYLTSYEQYF
TGTGCCAGTAGTATCTACCTAACCTCCTACGAGCAGTACTTC
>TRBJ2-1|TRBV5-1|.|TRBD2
CASSLAGGWNEQFF
TGCGCCAGCAGCTTGGCGGGGGGGTGGAATGAGCAGTTCTTC
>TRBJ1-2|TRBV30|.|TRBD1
CAWSAGQGLSYGYTF
TGTGCCTGGAGTGCAGGACAGGGGCTTTCCTATGGCTACACCTTC
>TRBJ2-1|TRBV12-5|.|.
CASASGSSSYNEQFF
TGTGCTAGTGCCAGCGGGTCGAGCTCCTACAATGAGCAGTTCTTC
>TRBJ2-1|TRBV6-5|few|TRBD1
CASSWGRGKYNEQFF
TGTGCCAGCAGTTGGGGCAGGGGGAAATACAATGAGCAGTTCTTC
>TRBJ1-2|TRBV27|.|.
CASSLAGRGHNYGYTF
TGTGCCAGCAGCCTGGCCGGCAGGGGACATAACTATGGCTACACCTTC
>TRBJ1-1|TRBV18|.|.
CASSHREGTEAFF
TGTGCCAGCTCGCACAGGGAGGGCACTGAAGCTTTCTTT
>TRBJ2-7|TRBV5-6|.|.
CASSIGPYEQYF
TGTGCCAGCAGCATTGGGCCCTACGAGCAGTACTTC
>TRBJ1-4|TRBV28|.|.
CASSSNIATNEKLFF
TGTGCCAGCAGCTCCAACATTGCAACTAATGAAAAACTGTTTTTT
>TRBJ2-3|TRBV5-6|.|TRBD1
CASSPGQVHTDTQYF
TGTGCCAGCTCGCCAGGACAGGTTCACACAGATACGCAGTATTTT
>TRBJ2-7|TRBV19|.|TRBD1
CASSKQGAGEQYF
TGTGCCAGTAGCAAACAGGGGGCGGGCGAGCAGTACTTC
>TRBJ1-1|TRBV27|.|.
CASRLAGTRNTEAFF
TGTGCCAGCAGGCTCGCCGGGACAAGGAACACTGAAGCTTTCTTT
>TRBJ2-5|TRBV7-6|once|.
CASSRQRQETQYF
TGTGCCAGCAGCCGACAGCGCCAAGAGACCCAGTACTTC
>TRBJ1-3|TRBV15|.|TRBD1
CATSRHRTGYSGNTIYF
TGTGCCACCAGCAGACATAGGACAGGGTACTCTGGAAACACCATATATTTT
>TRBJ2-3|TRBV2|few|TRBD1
CASSEGDRGTDTQYF
TGTGCCAGCAGTGAAGGGGACAGGGGAACAGATACGCAGTATTTT
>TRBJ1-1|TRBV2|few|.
CAGREAFF
TGTGCCGGAAGGGAGGCTTTCTTT
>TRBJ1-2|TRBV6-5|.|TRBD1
CASGTGNYGYTF
TGTGCCAGCGGGACAGGGAACTATGGCTACACCTTC
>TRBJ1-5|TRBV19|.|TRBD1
CASSDRGGQPQHF
TGTGCCAGTAGTGACAGGGGCGGGCAGCCCCAGCATTTT
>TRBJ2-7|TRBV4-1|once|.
CASSQASRTLTYEQYF
TGCGCCAGCAGCCAAGCCTCCCGGACTCTAACCTACGAGCAGTACTTC
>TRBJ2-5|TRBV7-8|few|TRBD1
CASSLGTPGQGATQYF
TGTGCCAGCAGCTTAGGGACACCGGGACAGGGGGCTACCCAGTACTTC
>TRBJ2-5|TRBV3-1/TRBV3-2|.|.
CASSQEHRLGETQYF
TGTGCCAGCAGCCAAGAGCACCGGCTAGGAGAGACCCAGTACTTC
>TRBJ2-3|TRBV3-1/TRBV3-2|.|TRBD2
CASSRTSGVTDTQYF
TGTGCCAGCAGTAGGACTAGCGGGGTCACAGATACGCAGTATTTT
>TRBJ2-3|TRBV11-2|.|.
CASSFEFRGLEDTQYF
TGTGCCAGCAGCTTTGAGTTTAGGGGACTCGAAGATACGCAGTATTTT
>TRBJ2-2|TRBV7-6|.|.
CASSFLQANTGELFF
TGTGCCAGCAGCTTCCTACAGGCGAACACCGGGGAGCTGTTTTTT
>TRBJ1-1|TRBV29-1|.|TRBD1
CSVGGQGRTEAFF
TGCAGCGTGGGGGGACAGGGACGCACTGAAGCTTTCTTT
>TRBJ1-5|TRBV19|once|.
CASSTQGNSNQPQHF
TGTGCCAGTAGTACCCAGGGGAATAGCAATCAGCCCCAGCATTTT
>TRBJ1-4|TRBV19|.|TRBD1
CASSRSRDRGVKLFF
TGTGCCAGTAGTCGCTCCCGGGACAGGGGCGTCAAACTGTTTTTT
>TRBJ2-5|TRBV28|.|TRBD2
CASSYQAGGPWQTQYF
TGTGCCAGCAGTTACCAAGCGGGGGGGCCTTGGCAGACCCAGTACTTC
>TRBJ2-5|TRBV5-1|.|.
CASSFGGPGETQYF
TGCGCCAGCAGCTTTGGCGGTCCGGGAGAGACCCAGTACTTC
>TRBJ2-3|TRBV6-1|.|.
CASREVTDTQYF
TGTGCCAGCAGAGAGGTGACAGATACGCAGTATTTT
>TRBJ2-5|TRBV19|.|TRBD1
CASSTSGGSGETQYF
TGTGCCAGTAGTACGTCAGGGGGCTCTGGGGAGACCCAGTACTTC
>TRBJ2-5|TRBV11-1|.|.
CASSLAQAQETQYF
TGTGCCAGCAGCTTAGCACAGGCACAAGAGACCCAGTACTTC
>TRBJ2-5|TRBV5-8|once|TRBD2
CASSPGLGKAIQETQYF
TGTGCCAGCAGCCCGGGACTAGGGAAAGCTATTCAAGAGACCCAGTACTTC
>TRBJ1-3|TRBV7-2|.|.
CASSLNAGKGGNTIYF
TGTGCCAGCAGCTTAAATGCAGGAAAAGGTGGAAACACCATATATTTT
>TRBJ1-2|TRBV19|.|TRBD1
CASSVRDRTGGYTF
TGTGCCAGTAGTGTCCGGGACAGGACGGGTGGCTACACCTTC
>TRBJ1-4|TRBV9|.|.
CASSVSSPGRGNEKLFF
TGTGCCAGCAGCGTCAGTAGTCCCGGCCGGGGGAATGAAAAACTGTTTTTT
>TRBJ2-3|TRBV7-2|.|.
CASSRMGGPTDTQYF
TGTGCCAGCAGCCGCATGGGGGGGCCCACAGATACGCAGTATTTT
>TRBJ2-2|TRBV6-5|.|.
CASSHRDTGELFF
TGTGCCAGCAGCCACAGGGACACCGGGGAGCTGTTTTTT
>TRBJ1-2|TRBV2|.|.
CASSDQGQGYTF
TGTGCCAGCAGTGACCAGGGACAAGGCTACACCTTC